Listed below are T cell receptor beta chains from one sample, sequenced in a study of T cell responses to AZD1222 COVID-19 vaccine. Profiled with immunoSEQ multiplex PCR; TCRdb holds only in-frame clones, not every one. The sample yields about 140,000 clones, about 87% seen once. This specimen consisted of peripheral blood, obtained on day 0 of AZD1222 vaccination. Receptor source: an adult in good health. Both conserved end residues are part of each CDR3. Fields, in order: clone size, J gene, V gene, D gene, CDR3 protein, CDR3 DNA. The D gene is left open where the match is weak. Clone size is stated in some rows and not others, as once, few, many or a class when expanded.

.	TRBJ1-5	TRBV19	TRBD1	CASKPSGTGENQPQHF	TGTGCCAGCAAACCCTCCGGGACAGGGGAGAATCAGCCCCAGCATTTT
once	TRBJ1-2	TRBV14	.	CASSQDTGYGYTF	TGTGCCAGCAGCCAAGATACAGGCTATGGCTACACCTTC
.	TRBJ1-3	TRBV5-1	.	CASSFTPGGAGNTIYF	TGCGCCAGCAGCTTCACACCAGGTGGTGCTGGAAACACCATATATTTT
.	TRBJ1-5	TRBV6-5	.	CASRATGNNQPQHF	TGTGCCAGCAGAGCGACAGGAAACAATCAGCCCCAGCATTTT
.	TRBJ2-2	TRBV7-3	TRBD1	CASSRDYRGTGELFF	TGTGCCAGCAGCCGAGATTACAGGGGCACCGGGGAGCTGTTTTTT
.	TRBJ1-1	TRBV4-3	.	CASSRSGLTEAFF	TGCGCCAGCAGCCGATCCGGGCTCACTGAAGCTTTCTTT
.	TRBJ2-4	TRBV5-4	TRBD1	CASGDRDIQYF	TGTGCCAGCGGGGACAGGGACATTCAGTACTTC
once	TRBJ1-1	TRBV27	.	CASSLSSTELEAFF	TGTGCCAGCAGTTTATCTTCGACAGAGCTTGAAGCTTTCTTT
.	TRBJ1-4	TRBV4-3	.	CASSQFWVFGELFF	TGCGCCAGCAGCCAATTCTGGGTATTCGGGGAACTGTTTTTT
.	TRBJ1-1	TRBV15	.	CATSESHGGGESTEAFF	TGTGCCACCAGCGAGTCGCACGGCGGAGGAGAATCCACTGAAGCTTTCTTT
.	TRBJ2-1	TRBV5-6	TRBD2	CASSFGTSGLSSYNEQFF	TGTGCCAGCAGCTTCGGGACTAGCGGGCTGAGCTCCTACAATGAGCAGTTCTTC
.	TRBJ2-6	TRBV6-4	TRBD2	CASSEAGGMGANVLTF	TGTGCCAGCAGTGAAGCGGGAGGGATGGGGGCCAACGTCCTGACTTTC
.	TRBJ1-1	TRBV27	TRBD1	CASSGTGITEAFF	TGTGCCAGCAGTGGGACAGGGATCACTGAAGCTTTCTTT
.	TRBJ1-2	TRBV7-8	TRBD1	CASSASGTGVLYGYTF	TGTGCCAGCAGCGCCTCCGGGACAGGGGTTCTCTATGGCTACACCTTC
.	TRBJ2-7	TRBV27	.	CASSWGSSYEQYF	TGTGCCAGCAGCTGGGGGTCCTCCTACGAGCAGTACTTC
.	TRBJ1-2	TRBV10-3	TRBD1	CAISEVGTGGASGGYTF	TGTGCCATCAGTGAGGTCGGGACAGGGGGCGCATCTGGTGGCTACACCTTC
.	TRBJ1-2	TRBV30	.	CAWLGPSGYTF	TGTGCCTGGTTGGGGCCCTCTGGCTACACCTTC
.	TRBJ1-1	TRBV20-1	.	CSARQNTEAFF	TGCAGTGCTAGGCAAAACACTGAAGCTTTCTTT
few	TRBJ1-1	TRBV27	TRBD1	CASSLIGDRAFF	TGTGCCAGCAGTTTAATCGGGGACAGGGCTTTCTTT
.	TRBJ2-7	TRBV21-1	.	CASSKVEWTGEALEQYF	TGTGCCAGCAGCAAAGTTGAGTGGACAGGGGAGGCTCTCGAGCAGTACTTC
.	TRBJ1-2	TRBV5-4	.	CASSWDGINYGYTF	TGTGCCAGCAGCTGGGACGGAATTAACTACGGCTACACCTTC
once	TRBJ2-2	TRBV24-1	TRBD1	CATRGSGRGHDGELFF	TGTGCCACCAGGGGCTCCGGCAGGGGGCATGACGGGGAGCTGTTTTTT
once	TRBJ1-5	TRBV13	.	CASSEGVGNQPQHF	TGTGCCAGCAGCGAGGGGGTGGGCAATCAGCCCCAGCATTTT
.	TRBJ2-7	TRBV27	.	CASSLSAPSEQYF	TGTGCCAGCAGTTTATCGGCCCCCAGTGAGCAGTACTTC
few	TRBJ1-5	TRBV6-5	.	CASSRGGDQPQHF	TGTGCCAGCAGCAGGGGCGGAGATCAGCCCCAGCATTTT
.	TRBJ1-5	TRBV9	.	CASSDTGRQPQHF	TGTGCCAGCAGTGACACAGGGAGGCAGCCCCAGCATTTT
.	TRBJ2-3	TRBV19	TRBD2	CASSQTGTRGADTQYF	TGTGCCAGTAGTCAAACCGGGACTAGAGGTGCAGATACGCAGTATTTT
.	TRBJ1-1	TRBV4-2	.	CASSQDSGAFF	TGTGCCAGCAGCCAAGATTCTGGGGCTTTCTTT
.	TRBJ2-7	TRBV4-2	.	CASSQSLLSGRGGSYEQYF	TGTGCCAGCAGCCAATCCCTCCTTAGTGGCAGGGGAGGCTCCTACGAGCAGTACTTC
.	TRBJ2-5	TRBV15	.	CATSNFVPGETQYF	TGTGCCACCAGCAACTTTGTCCCGGGGGAGACCCAGTACTTC
.	TRBJ1-1	TRBV30	.	CAGDHTEAFF	TGTGCCGGGGATCACACTGAAGCTTTCTTT
few	TRBJ1-1	TRBV18	.	CAVRKEGAWDNTEAFF	TGTGCCGTCCGCAAAGAGGGAGCCTGGGATAACACTGAAGCTTTCTTT
.	TRBJ2-7	TRBV19	.	CASSILASSYEQYF	TGTGCCAGTAGTATTTTGGCTAGCTCCTACGAGCAGTACTTC
once	TRBJ1-1	TRBV30	.	CAWSVPSVRAEAFF	TGTGCCTGGAGTGTACCCTCCGTCAGGGCTGAAGCTTTCTTT
.	TRBJ1-3	TRBV2	TRBD1	CASSVDRRISGNTIYF	TGTGCCAGCAGTGTGGACAGGCGAATCTCTGGAAACACCATATATTTT
.	TRBJ2-2	TRBV6-6	.	CASSNPGLPTGELFF	TGTGCCAGCAGTAACCCGGGACTCCCTACCGGGGAGCTGTTTTTT
.	TRBJ2-5	TRBV3-1/TRBV3-2	.	CASSHRVSETQYF	TGTGCCAGCAGCCACAGGGTCTCGGAGACCCAGTACTTC
.	TRBJ1-3	TRBV12-3/TRBV12-4	TRBD1	CATGGSGNTIYF	TGTGCAACAGGGGGATCTGGAAACACCATATATTTT
.	TRBJ2-1	TRBV11-2	.	CASSLISSQYEQFF	TGTGCCAGCAGCTTAATATCCTCTCAATATGAGCAGTTCTTC
.	TRBJ1-5	TRBV6-5	.	CASRQGGGPNQPQHF	TGTGCCAGCAGACAAGGGGGGGGTCCCAATCAGCCCCAGCATTTT
.	TRBJ2-1	TRBV7-2	.	CASSPGRYNEQFF	TGTGCCAGCAGCCCCGGACGGTACAATGAGCAGTTCTTC
.	TRBJ2-3	TRBV27	.	CASSRGPTQYF	TGTGCCAGCAGCCGCGGGCCTACGCAGTATTTT